This TCR beta chain was documented in a study of blood T cell repertoires in COVID-19. Study in general: Researchers got acute and convalescent COVID-19 samples from the United States, Italy and Spain. The cDNA or gDNA used as material had been derived from T cells, B-cell-depleted T cells, or PBMCs.

CDR3 length equals 14 residues. Germline V lookup: CDR1 SGDLS, CDR2 YYNGEE. The V gene end was trimmed by 2 bases and the J gene end by 3 bases; junction bases not matched to a gene: 2. In the study's own analysis: It was from reference gene primer amplification that nucleated cell counts were estimated. Measured with immunoSEQ multiplex PCR; TCRdb has only the in-frame clones, and not every one. V, J and clone size derive from that table, while D and trimming were established from the DNA sequence. This table holds over 200,000 clones, over 75% found once. This TCR was recovered from an older man with acute or convalescent COVID-19. The genes are TRBV9 and TRBJ2-1; TRBD2 matches 7 bases. Sequencing was carried out using peripheral blood. DNA of the CDR3: TGTGCCAGCAGCGTGAGCGGGAACTACAATGAGCAGTTCTTC. This sequence encodes CASSVSGNYNEQFF.